This is a list of T cell receptor beta chains from one sample in a study of tissue T cells after allogeneic stem cell transplantation. Libraries were prepared by immunoSEQ multiplex PCR; TCRdb keeps only in-frame clonotypes and omits some of them. The sample gives under 3,500 clones, 64% of which show up once; around a fifth is in the top ten. The input for sequencing was jejunal tissue, taken at autopsy. Receptor source: a male patient aged 60 or older with steroid-refractory graft-versus-host disease after an allogeneic stem cell transplant. A share of the T cells may be of graft donor origin. The CDR3 runs from the conserved cysteine through the conserved F or W. Fields, in order: J gene, D gene, clone size, V gene, CDR3 protein, CDR3 DNA. The D gene is left open where the match is weak. Clone sizes are given selectively: once, few, many, or a class where the clone is expanded.

>TRBJ2-5|-|-|TRBV11-2
CASSLESETQYF
TGTGCCAGCAGCTTAGAGTCCGAGACCCAGTACTTC
>TRBJ2-5|-|-|TRBV6-5
CASRISSSETQYF
TGTGCCAGCAGGATTAGCAGTTCAGAGACCCAGTACTTC
>TRBJ2-1|-|few|TRBV9
CASSVGASNEQFF
TGTGCCAGCAGCGTAGGGGCTAGCAATGAGCAGTTCTTC
>TRBJ1-1|-|-|TRBV4-1
CASSGEGDWGRAEAFF
TGCGCCAGCTCAGGGGAGGGTGATTGGGGGCGCGCTGAAGCTTTCTTT
>TRBJ1-2|-|-|TRBV3-1/TRBV3-2
CARAPGAQGYTF
TGTGCCAGGGCCCCGGGGGCGCAGGGCTACACCTTC
>TRBJ2-7|-|-|TRBV5-6
CASSLGGRASSPNF
TGTGCCAGCAGCTTGGGAGGACGTGCGTCATCGCCCAACTTC
>TRBJ2-5|TRBD2|-|TRBV5-4
CASSSGGVVETQYF
TGTGCCAGCAGCTCGGGGGGGGTAGTAGAGACCCAGTACTTC
>TRBJ2-7|-|-|TRBV6-2/TRBV6-3
CASSHGGEQYF
TGTGCCAGCAGTCACGGGGGCGAGCAGTACTTC
>TRBJ2-5|TRBD2|few|TRBV13
CASSLVGGETQYF
TGTGCCAGCAGCTTGGTGGGGGGGGAGACCCAGTACTTC
>TRBJ2-5|-|-|TRBV5-6
CASRLWKGRETQYF
TGTGCCAGCAGACTGTGGAAGGGGAGGGAGACCCAGTACTTC
>TRBJ2-7|-|-|TRBV4-1
CASSRRLAYEQYF
TGCGCCAGCAGCCGTCGACTAGCCTACGAGCAGTACTTC
>TRBJ2-7|TRBD1|-|TRBV7-2
CASSPQGFNFYEQYF
TGTGCCAGCAGCCCACAGGGGTTTAATTTCTACGAGCAGTACTTC
>TRBJ2-5|-|few|TRBV11-2
CASSLEAETQYF
TGTGCCAGCAGCTTAGAAGCCGAGACCCAGTACTTC
>TRBJ2-7|TRBD2|-|TRBV7-2
CASSLGGGPYEQYF
TGTGCCAGCAGCTTAGGGGGGGGACCCTACGAGCAGTACTTC
>TRBJ1-6|-|large|TRBV6-6
CASSYVGFNSPLHF
TGTGCCAGCAGTTACGTGGGTTTTAATTCACCCCTCCACTTT
>TRBJ1-4|-|-|TRBV11-2
CASSLILRPPLFF
TGTGCCAGCAGCTTAATCCTTCGTCCCCCACTTTTTTTT
>TRBJ1-3|-|-|TRBV5-5
CASRLLASGNTIYF
TGTGCCAGCAGACTTCTAGCCTCTGGAAACACCATATATTTT
>TRBJ2-7|-|-|TRBV6-6
CASSRELYEQYF
TGTGCCAGCAGTCGGGAGCTTTACGAGCAGTACTTC
>TRBJ2-2|-|few|TRBV7-2
CASSPRGALGELFF
TGTGCCAGCAGCCCTCGGGGGGCCCTCGGGGAGCTGTTTTTT
>TRBJ1-1|TRBD1|medium-sized|TRBV29-1
CSVADRVFIEAFF
TGCAGCGTTGCTGACAGGGTTTTTATTGAAGCTTTCTTT
>TRBJ1-3|-|large|TRBV7-8
CASSLDGNSGNTIYF
TGTGCCAGCAGCTTAGACGGAAACTCTGGAAACACCATATATTTT
>TRBJ2-2|-|few|TRBV12-3/TRBV12-4
CASTLTGELFF
TGTGCCAGCACCCTCACCGGGGAGCTGTTTTTT
>TRBJ1-2|-|once|TRBV6-2/TRBV6-3
CASSYRTREGYTF
TGTGCCAGCAGTTACCGGACCCGGGAAGGCTACACCTTC
>TRBJ1-5|-|-|TRBV7-6
CASSLEGGSDQPQHF
TGTGCCAGCAGCTTAGAGGGGGGGTCGGATCAGCCCCAGCATTTT
>TRBJ2-2|-|-|TRBV6-4
CASSDTTGELFF
TGTGCCAGCAGTGATACCACCGGGGAGCTGTTTTTT
>TRBJ1-3|-|-|TRBV29-1
CVGESGNTIYF
TGCGTTGGGGAATCTGGAAACACCATATATTTT
>TRBJ2-5|TRBD2|few|TRBV4-2
CASSSLSGGQETQYF
TGTGCCAGCAGTTCCCTTAGCGGGGGGCAAGAGACCCAGTACTTC
>TRBJ1-1|-|once|TRBV2
CASDNPPPRGAEAFF
TGTGCCAGCGATAACCCTCCCCCAAGGGGAGCAGAAGCTTTCTTT
>TRBJ2-5|-|-|TRBV6-5
CASITGERETQYF
TGTGCCAGCATTACGGGGGAGAGAGAGACCCAGTACTTC
>TRBJ2-4|-|few|TRBV14
CASSQDRSSNIQYF
TGTGCCAGCAGCCAAGATCGGTCTTCAAACATTCAGTACTTC
>TRBJ2-5|TRBD2|-|TRBV12-3/TRBV12-4
CASRGEGETQYF
TGTGCCAGCAGAGGGGAGGGGGAGACCCAGTACTTC
>TRBJ2-5|-|once|TRBV7-2
CASSDVAGTQYF
TGTGCCAGCAGCGACGTGGCCGGGACCCAGTACTTC
>TRBJ1-2|-|-|TRBV29-1
CSVGTGAGANYGYTF
TGCAGCGTTGGAACTGGCGCAGGCGCTAACTATGGCTACACCTTC
>TRBJ1-5|-|once|TRBV12-3/TRBV12-4
CASSLASNQPQHF
TGTGCCAGCAGTTTAGCTAGCAATCAGCCCCAGCATTTT
>TRBJ1-1|-|few|TRBV11-2
CASSLSGGTEAFF
TGTGCCAGCAGCTTAAGTGGTGGCACTGAAGCTTTCTTT
>TRBJ2-3|-|-|TRBV25-1
CASSEYTQYF
TGTGCCAGCAGTGAGTATACGCAGTATTTT
>TRBJ1-5|-|few|TRBV4-2
CASSPSPQASNQPQHF
TGTGCCAGCAGCCCCTCCCCACAGGCCAGCAATCAGCCCCAGCATTTT
>TRBJ1-2|TRBD1|-|TRBV7-2
CASSSRQGNGYTF
TGTGCCAGCAGCTCCAGACAGGGGAACGGCTACACCTTC
>TRBJ2-2|-|-|TRBV7-3
CASSLSDVGTGELFF
TGTGCCAGCAGCTTATCCGACGTCGGCACCGGGGAGCTGTTTTTT
>TRBJ1-4|TRBD1|-|TRBV27
CASSLLGTGGEKLFF
TGTGCCAGCAGTTTATTGGGGACAGGGGGTGAAAAACTGTTTTTT
>TRBJ2-2|TRBD1|large|TRBV7-2
CASSAGTGVSGELFF
TGTGCCAGCAGCGCCGGGACAGGGGTCTCCGGGGAGCTGTTTTTT
>TRBJ1-1|TRBD1|-|TRBV3-1/TRBV3-2
CASSQSLQGAGTEAFF
TGTGCCAGCAGCCAATCGCTACAGGGGGCTGGCACTGAAGCTTTCTTT
>TRBJ1-6|-|-|TRBV6-2/TRBV6-3
CASSYATRGTNSPLHF
TGTGCCAGCAGTTACGCTACACGGGGTACAAATTCACCCCTCCACTTT
>TRBJ2-7|-|-|TRBV3-1/TRBV3-2
CASSQGERAYEQYF
TGTGCCAGCAGCCAAGGGGAAAGAGCCTACGAGCAGTACTTC
>TRBJ2-1|TRBD1|-|TRBV5-1
CASSLLPGTGGHEQFF
TGCGCCAGCAGCTTACTTCCCGGGACAGGGGGGCATGAGCAGTTCTTC
>TRBJ1-5|-|few|TRBV19
CASKWAGNGNQPQHF
TGTGCCAGTAAGTGGGCGGGGAACGGCAATCAGCCCCAGCATTTT
>TRBJ2-3|-|-|TRBV12-3/TRBV12-4
CASSRAFGDTQYF
TGTGCCAGCAGCCGCGCGTTCGGAGATACGCAGTATTTT
>TRBJ1-2|-|-|TRBV27
CASSSLDSILYGYTF
TGTGCCAGCAGCTCCCTAGATTCGATCCTATATGGCTACACCTTC
>TRBJ2-1|-|-|TRBV11-2
CASSLALKADEQFF
TGTGCCAGCAGCTTAGCCCTAAAGGCGGATGAGCAGTTCTTC
>TRBJ2-1|-|-|TRBV27
CASSDLEEWNREQFF
TGTGCCAGCAGTGACCTGGAAGAATGGAATCGTGAGCAGTTCTTC
>TRBJ2-5|-|-|TRBV5-4
CASSPRSSRETQYF
TGTGCCAGCAGCCCAAGAAGCAGCCGGGAGACCCAGTACTTC
>TRBJ1-1|-|-|TRBV7-3
CASIPIRGHGAFF
TGTGCCAGCATCCCGATCCGGGGACATGGGGCTTTCTTT
>TRBJ2-4|-|-|TRBV6-2/TRBV6-3
CASSPGTVQLLAKNIQYF
TGTGCCAGCAGCCCGGGGACGGTACAACTTCTAGCCAAAAACATTCAGTACTTC
>TRBJ2-3|-|-|TRBV7-9
CLGQMADTQYF
TGTTTGGGGCAGATGGCCGATACGCAGTATTTT
>TRBJ2-1|-|-|TRBV10-3
CAISDYVNRNEQFF
TGTGCCATCAGTGACTACGTTAATCGAAATGAGCAGTTCTTC
>TRBJ2-5|-|medium-sized|TRBV11-2
CASSLDPKETQYF
TGTGCCAGCAGCTTAGATCCAAAAGAGACCCAGTACTTC
>TRBJ2-7|-|-|TRBV7-9
CASSLEGSRKPFEQYF
TGTGCCAGCAGCTTAGAGGGGTCGAGAAAACCGTTCGAGCAGTACTTC